The rows below give T cell receptor beta chains drawn from one sample of a study of blood T cell repertoires in COVID-19. TCRdb's table, derived via immunoSEQ multiplex PCR, lists solely in-frame clones and lacks some. The table shows about 320,000 clones, with roughly 90% occurring only once. Sequencing was carried out using PBMCs or T cells enriched from blood (not recorded which). These receptors were taken from a man in his 60s who had recovered from COVID-19. Each CDR3 is given with its conserved first and last residue. D genes are given only for firm matches. For some rows the clone size is stated as once, few or many, or as a class when expanded; others skip it.

D: TRBD2
V: TRBV30
J: TRBJ2-3
size: .
CDR3: CAWDTAEGLAVYF
DNA: TGTGCCTGGGATACCGCCGAGGGACTAGCGGTTTATTTT

D: .
V: TRBV19
J: TRBJ1-4
size: once
CDR3: CASYSWGHGLFF
DNA: TGTGCCAGTTACTCGTGGGGGCACGGACTGTTTTTT

D: .
V: TRBV3-1/TRBV3-2
J: TRBJ1-5
size: .
CDR3: CASSQANSNQPQHF
DNA: TGTGCCAGCAGCCAAGCAAATAGCAATCAGCCCCAGCATTTT

D: .
V: TRBV23-1
J: TRBJ1-2
size: .
CDR3: CASSQSGAQSYGYTF
DNA: TGCGCCAGCAGTCAATCGGGAGCTCAAAGCTATGGCTACACCTTC

D: .
V: TRBV4-3
J: TRBJ1-4
size: .
CDR3: CASSQGGGSTNEKLFF
DNA: TGCGCCAGCAGCCAGGGAGGGGGATCAACTAATGAAAAACTGTTTTTT

D: .
V: TRBV27
J: TRBJ1-1
size: .
CDR3: CASSEEGVPHREAFF
DNA: TGTGCCAGCAGCGAAGAGGGTGTGCCCCACCGTGAAGCTTTCTTT

D: TRBD1
V: TRBV6-1
J: TRBJ1-2
size: .
CDR3: CASSDQTGGWVNYGYTF
DNA: TGTGCCAGCAGTGACCAGACAGGGGGTTGGGTTAACTATGGCTACACCTTC

D: .
V: TRBV19
J: TRBJ2-2
size: .
CDR3: CASSMGSANTGELFF
DNA: TGTGCCAGTAGTATGGGTAGCGCGAACACCGGGGAGCTGTTTTTT

D: TRBD1
V: TRBV5-1
J: TRBJ1-4
size: .
CDR3: CASCRDREVEKLFF
DNA: TGCGCCAGCTGTCGGGACAGGGAGGTTGAAAAACTGTTTTTT

D: TRBD1
V: TRBV5-5
J: TRBJ1-5
size: .
CDR3: CASSFGTGGSNQPQHF
DNA: TGTGCCAGCAGCTTTGGGACAGGGGGGAGCAATCAGCCCCAGCATTTT

D: TRBD1
V: TRBV12-3/TRBV12-4
J: TRBJ2-3
size: .
CDR3: CASRDRSTDTQYF
DNA: TGTGCCAGCCGGGACAGATCCACAGATACGCAGTATTTT

D: .
V: TRBV4-1
J: TRBJ1-1
size: .
CDR3: CASSQAVVGGNTEAFF
DNA: TGCGCCAGCAGCCAAGCCGTTGTCGGCGGGAACACTGAAGCTTTCTTT

D: .
V: TRBV30
J: TRBJ1-6
size: once
CDR3: CAWGALVKPLHF
DNA: TGTGCCTGGGGGGCCCTCGTGAAACCCCTCCACTTT

D: TRBD1
V: TRBV4-2
J: TRBJ1-2
size: .
CDR3: CASSQTGTGAGGYTF
DNA: TGTGCCAGCAGCCAAACCGGGACAGGGGCTGGTGGCTACACCTTC

D: TRBD1
V: TRBV28
J: TRBJ2-7
size: .
CDR3: CASSFTGGYEQYF
DNA: TGTGCCAGCAGTTTCACAGGGGGCTACGAGCAGTACTTC

D: TRBD1
V: TRBV10-1
J: TRBJ2-1
size: .
CDR3: CASSGDSEQFF
DNA: TGCGCCAGCAGTGGGGACAGCGAGCAGTTCTTC

D: TRBD2
V: TRBV6-5
J: TRBJ2-7
size: .
CDR3: CASRKTSGEQYF
DNA: TGTGCCAGCAGAAAGACTAGCGGCGAGCAGTACTTC

D: TRBD1
V: TRBV5-1
J: TRBJ1-4
size: .
CDR3: CASSLAFPPGQTLKLFF
DNA: TGCGCCAGCAGCTTGGCCTTTCCCCCGGGACAGACATTAAAACTGTTTTTT

D: .
V: TRBV7-6
J: TRBJ2-1
size: .
CDR3: CASSLVSTAYNEQFF
DNA: TGTGCCAGCAGCTTAGTTTCGACAGCCTACAATGAGCAGTTCTTC

D: TRBD2
V: TRBV6-6
J: TRBJ2-5
size: once
CDR3: CASRPAGGLPFQYF
DNA: TGTGCCAGCAGGCCGGCGGGGGGGCTCCCGTTCCAGTACTTC

D: TRBD2
V: TRBV7-3
J: TRBJ2-1
size: .
CDR3: CASSRGGREFDEQFF
DNA: TGTGCCAGCAGCCGGGGCGGGAGGGAGTTCGATGAGCAGTTCTTC

D: TRBD2
V: TRBV5-4
J: TRBJ2-3
size: .
CDR3: CASSSQTSGRTDTQYF
DNA: TGTGCCAGCAGCTCGCAAACTAGCGGGCGCACAGATACGCAGTATTTT

D: .
V: TRBV11-2
J: TRBJ2-1
size: .
CDR3: CASSPQRTAGYEQFF
DNA: TGTGCCAGCAGCCCGCAGCGGACCGCTGGGTATGAGCAGTTCTTC

D: .
V: TRBV20-1
J: TRBJ2-7
size: .
CDR3: CSARGLSEQYF
DNA: TGCAGTGCTAGAGGTCTTTCGGAGCAGTACTTC

D: .
V: TRBV2
J: TRBJ2-7
size: once
CDR3: CASSDGSGKYEQYF
DNA: TGTGCCAGCAGTGACGGTTCAGGGAAGTACGAGCAGTACTTC

D: .
V: TRBV12-5
J: TRBJ2-1
size: .
CDR3: CASVRTAPGNEQFF
DNA: TGTGCTAGCGTAAGGACAGCCCCTGGCAATGAGCAGTTCTTC

D: .
V: TRBV19
J: TRBJ1-2
size: .
CDR3: CATRTPVLGYTF
DNA: TGTGCCACCCGCACCCCGGTTTTAGGCTACACCTTC

D: .
V: TRBV7-2
J: TRBJ1-2
size: .
CDR3: CASSLVSNSYGYTF
DNA: TGTGCCAGCAGCTTAGTGTCCAACTCCTATGGCTACACCTTC

D: TRBD1
V: TRBV7-8
J: TRBJ2-1
size: .
CDR3: CASSPPRTGPPIEQFF
DNA: TGTGCCAGCAGCCCCCCTCGGACAGGGCCCCCCATTGAGCAGTTCTTC

D: .
V: TRBV19
J: TRBJ1-5
size: .
CDR3: CASSFLGESNQPQHF
DNA: TGTGCCAGTAGTTTTCTGGGAGAGAGCAATCAGCCCCAGCATTTT

D: TRBD2
V: TRBV7-9
J: TRBJ2-2
size: .
CDR3: CASSLAGTSGAGELFF
DNA: TGTGCCAGCAGCTTAGCCGGGACTAGCGGGGCCGGGGAGCTGTTTTTT

D: TRBD1
V: TRBV6-5
J: TRBJ1-3
size: .
CDR3: CASSRQGSGNTIYF
DNA: TGTGCCAGCAGTCGACAGGGATCTGGAAACACCATATATTTT

D: TRBD1
V: TRBV19
J: TRBJ1-6
size: .
CDR3: CASSSPPGQGNYNSPLHF
DNA: TGTGCCAGTAGTTCCCCTCCGGGACAGGGGAACTATAATTCACCCCTCCACTTT

D: .
V: TRBV18
J: TRBJ1-3
size: .
CDR3: CASSPRTLGHRSAGNTIYF
DNA: TGTGCCAGCTCACCACGGACTTTGGGACACCGGTCTGCCGGGAACACCATATATTTT

D: TRBD1
V: TRBV29-1
J: TRBJ1-1
size: .
CDR3: CSATGAPAEAFF
DNA: TGCAGCGCGACAGGGGCCCCGGCTGAAGCTTTCTTT